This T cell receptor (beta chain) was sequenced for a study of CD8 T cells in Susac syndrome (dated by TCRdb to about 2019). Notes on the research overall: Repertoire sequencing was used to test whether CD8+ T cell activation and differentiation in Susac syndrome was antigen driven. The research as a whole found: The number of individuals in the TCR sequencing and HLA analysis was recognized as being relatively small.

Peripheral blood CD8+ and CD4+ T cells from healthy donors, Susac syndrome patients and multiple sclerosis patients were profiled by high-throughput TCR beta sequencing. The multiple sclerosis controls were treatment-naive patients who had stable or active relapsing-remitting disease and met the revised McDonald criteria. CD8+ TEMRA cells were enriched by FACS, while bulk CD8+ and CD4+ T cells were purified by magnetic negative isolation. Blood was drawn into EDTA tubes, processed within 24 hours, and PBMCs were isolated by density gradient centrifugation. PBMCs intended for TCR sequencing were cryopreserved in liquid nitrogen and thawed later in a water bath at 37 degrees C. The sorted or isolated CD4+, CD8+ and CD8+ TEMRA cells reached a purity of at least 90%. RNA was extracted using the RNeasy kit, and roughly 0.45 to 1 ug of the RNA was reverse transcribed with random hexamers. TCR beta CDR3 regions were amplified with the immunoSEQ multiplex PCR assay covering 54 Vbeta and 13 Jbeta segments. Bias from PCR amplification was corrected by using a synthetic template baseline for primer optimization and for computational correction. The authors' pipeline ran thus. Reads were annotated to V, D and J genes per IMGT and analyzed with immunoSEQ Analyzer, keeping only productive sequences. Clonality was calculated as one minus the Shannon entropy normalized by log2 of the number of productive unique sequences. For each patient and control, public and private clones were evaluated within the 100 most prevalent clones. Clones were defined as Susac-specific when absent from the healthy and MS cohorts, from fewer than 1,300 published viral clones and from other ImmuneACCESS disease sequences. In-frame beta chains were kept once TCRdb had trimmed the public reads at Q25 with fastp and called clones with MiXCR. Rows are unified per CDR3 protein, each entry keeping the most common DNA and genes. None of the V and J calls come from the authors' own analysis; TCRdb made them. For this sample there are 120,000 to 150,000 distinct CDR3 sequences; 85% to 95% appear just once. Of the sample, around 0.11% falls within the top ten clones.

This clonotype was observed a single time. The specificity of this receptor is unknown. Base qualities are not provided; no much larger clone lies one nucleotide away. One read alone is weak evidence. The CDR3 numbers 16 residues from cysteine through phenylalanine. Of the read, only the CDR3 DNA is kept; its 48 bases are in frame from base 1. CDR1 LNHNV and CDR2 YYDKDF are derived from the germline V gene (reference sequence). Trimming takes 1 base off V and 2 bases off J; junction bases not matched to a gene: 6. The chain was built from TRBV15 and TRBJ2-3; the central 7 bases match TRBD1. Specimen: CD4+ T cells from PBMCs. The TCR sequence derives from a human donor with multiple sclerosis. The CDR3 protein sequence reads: CATSRVRQGSTDTQYF. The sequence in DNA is TGTGCCACCAGCAGAGTGAGACAGGGTTCCACAGATACGCAGTATTTT. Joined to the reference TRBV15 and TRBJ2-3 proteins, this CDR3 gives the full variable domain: DAMVIQNPRYQVTQFGKPVTLSCSQTLNHNVMYWYQQKSSQAPKLLFHYYDKDFNNEADTPDNFQSRRPNTSFCFLDIRSPGLGDTAMYLCATSRVRQGSTDTQYFGPGTRLTVL.